This record covers a single TCR beta chain. Its antigen is currently unknown. This sample stems from a study of OX40 agonist ivuxolimab in advanced cancers. Findings of the study overall: The study observed clonal expansion of CD4+ and CD8+ blood T cells by week 6 at 0.1 to 3.0 mg/kg.

Assay: immunoSEQ multiplex PCR; the TCRdb copy retains only in-frame clones and omits some. The sample has around 27,000 clones, around nine tenths seen once; the top ten hold about a quarter. Patients were ineligible given autoimmune disease history or systemic immunosuppression. Germline V gives CDR1 MNHNY, CDR2 SVGAGI (reference sequence). V was clipped by 8 bases and J by 0 bases, with 17 bases between them. The length of the CDR3 is 15 residues. The sequence came from an adult with an advanced solid tumor such as melanoma, head and neck, liver or kidney cancer. The source was CD4+ or CD8+ T cells sorted from blood, collected in a trial of the OX40 agonist ivuxolimab. The V gene is TRBV6-6, the J gene TRBJ2-7; D may be TRBD1 (5 bases). CDR3 bases: TGTGCCAGCCACCCGTCAGGCAGGGCCTCCTACGAGCAGTACTTC. This translates into CASHPSGRASYEQYF.